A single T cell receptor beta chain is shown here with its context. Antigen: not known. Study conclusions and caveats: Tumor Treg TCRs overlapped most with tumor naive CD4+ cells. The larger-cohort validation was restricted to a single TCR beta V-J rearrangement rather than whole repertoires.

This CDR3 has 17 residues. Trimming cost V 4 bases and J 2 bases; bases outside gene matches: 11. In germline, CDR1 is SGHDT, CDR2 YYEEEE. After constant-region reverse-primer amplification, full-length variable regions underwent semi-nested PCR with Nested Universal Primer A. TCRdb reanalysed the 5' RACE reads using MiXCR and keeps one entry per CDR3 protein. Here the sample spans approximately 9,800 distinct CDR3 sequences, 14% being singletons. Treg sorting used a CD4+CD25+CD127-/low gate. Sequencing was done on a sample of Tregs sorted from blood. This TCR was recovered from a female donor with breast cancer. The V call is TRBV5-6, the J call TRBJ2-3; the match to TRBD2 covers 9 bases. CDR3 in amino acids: CASSVLGLAGYTDTQYF. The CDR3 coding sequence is TGTGCCAGCAGCGTGTTGGGACTAGCTGGCTACACAGATACGCAGTATTTT.